This TCR beta chain derives from a study of shared clonotypes between healthy human individuals. Study-level points and caveats: Naive CD4 clonotype sharing across several donors was approximately 5%.

Comment on this clone: Its antigen is undetermined.

The genomic DNA of each subset was split evenly across several immunoSEQ plates. Sequencing used immunoSEQ multiplex PCR; TCRdb keeps in-frame clones, though not all of them. The data contain fewer than 3 million clones, approximately 90% of them singletons. The V and J ends lost 7 bases and 0 bases respectively, with 8 bases between them. Germline V gene sequence: CDR1 SQVTM, CDR2 ANQGSEA. The CDR3 loop spans 12 amino acids. The chain has TRBV29-1 and TRBJ2-3; perhaps TRBD1 as D (5 bases). The TCR comes from a man between 18 and 29 years old in good health. Some clones in this sample may be carry-over from other donors' samples. The specimen sequenced was naive CD4+ T cells from PBMCs. Subset indicated: CD45RA+ positively selected. The CDR3 loop is CSGTGSTDTQYF. For the CDR3, the DNA is TGCAGCGGAACAGGTAGCACAGATACGCAGTATTTT.